The sequence of this T cell receptor (beta chain) was determined in a study of T cell responses to AZD1222 COVID-19 vaccine. The study pooled second doses at about 4 or about 12 weeks. Of note for this clone: No antigen is known for it.

V lost 3 bases and J lost 0, with 5 bases in between. Germline CDR1 reads SNHLY; CDR2 reads FYNNEI. CDR3 length: 13 amino acids. The data were produced by immunoSEQ multiplex PCR, yet TCRdb's version contains in-frame clones alone and is incomplete. The data show about 140,000 clones, 80% to 95% seen once. General study results and limits: Unmutated variant regions are reportedly the target of nearly half of TCRs that are spike-specific. Without day 14 samples, only post-peak T cell repertoires were studied. Elevations in Spike-specific TCR breadth and depth followed administration of two AZD1222 doses.

Here the sequenced sample was peripheral blood, taken 28 days after the second AZD1222 dose. This receptor was obtained from an adult who received the AZD1222 COVID-19 vaccine. The gene calls are TRBV2 and TRBJ1-1; D unresolved. The CDR3 region is CASSDSMNTEAFF. The CDR3 bases are TGTGCCAGCAGTGATAGTATGAACACTGAAGCTTTCTTT.